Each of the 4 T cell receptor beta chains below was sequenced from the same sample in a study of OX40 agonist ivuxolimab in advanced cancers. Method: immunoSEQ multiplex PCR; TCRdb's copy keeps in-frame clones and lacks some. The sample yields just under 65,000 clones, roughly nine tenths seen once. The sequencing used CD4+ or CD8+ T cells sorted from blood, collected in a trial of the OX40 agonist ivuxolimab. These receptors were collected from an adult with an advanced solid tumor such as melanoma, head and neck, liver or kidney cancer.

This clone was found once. The CDR3 here is CASSQDERLRQYF. In DNA, the CDR3 is TGTGCCAGCAGCCAAGATGAAAGGCTTCGACAGTACTTC. The chain joins TRBV14 to TRBJ2-7; D is ambiguous. Germline lookup yields CDR1 SGHDN and CDR2 FVKESK. V was pared by 0 bases and J by 10 bases, with 13 bases between. This CDR3 is 13 amino acids long.

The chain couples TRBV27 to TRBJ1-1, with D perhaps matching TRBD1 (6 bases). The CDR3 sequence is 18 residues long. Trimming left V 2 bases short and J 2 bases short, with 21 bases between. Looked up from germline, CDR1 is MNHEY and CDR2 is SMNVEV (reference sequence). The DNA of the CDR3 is TGTGCCAGCAGTTTAAGAGGCCAGGGGAAGAGGCTAAACACTGAAGCTTTCTTT. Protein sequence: CASSLRGQGKRLNTEAFF.

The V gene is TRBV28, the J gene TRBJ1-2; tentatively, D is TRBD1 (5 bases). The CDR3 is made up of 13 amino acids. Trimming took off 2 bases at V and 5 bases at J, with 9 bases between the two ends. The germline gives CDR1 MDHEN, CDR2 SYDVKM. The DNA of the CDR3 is TGTGCCAGCAGTTTAGACAGAAGATATGGCTACACCTTC. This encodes CASSLDRRYGYTF.

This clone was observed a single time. In nucleotides, the CDR3 is TGTGCCAGCAGTGAAGGGGGCTTGGCCGGGCGACAGCCCCAGCATTTT. Translation gives CASSEGGLAGRQPQHF. V usage is TRBV6-1 and J usage is TRBJ1-5, with a possible D match to TRBD1 (5 bases). V was clipped by 1 base and J by 7 bases, with 17 bases between them. CDR3 length: 16 amino acids. Germline CDR1 reads MNHNS; CDR2 reads SASEGT.